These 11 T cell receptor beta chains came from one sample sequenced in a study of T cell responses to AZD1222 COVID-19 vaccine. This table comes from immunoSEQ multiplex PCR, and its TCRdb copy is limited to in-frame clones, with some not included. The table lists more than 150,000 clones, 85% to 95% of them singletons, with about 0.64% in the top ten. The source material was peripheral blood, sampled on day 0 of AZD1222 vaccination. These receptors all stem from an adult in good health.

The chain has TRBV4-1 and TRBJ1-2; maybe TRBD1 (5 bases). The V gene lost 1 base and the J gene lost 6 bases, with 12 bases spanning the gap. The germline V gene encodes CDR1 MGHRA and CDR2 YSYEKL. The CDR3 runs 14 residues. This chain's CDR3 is CASSQVGDSNGYTF. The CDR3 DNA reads TGCGCCAGCAGCCAAGTCGGGGACTCGAATGGCTACACCTTC.

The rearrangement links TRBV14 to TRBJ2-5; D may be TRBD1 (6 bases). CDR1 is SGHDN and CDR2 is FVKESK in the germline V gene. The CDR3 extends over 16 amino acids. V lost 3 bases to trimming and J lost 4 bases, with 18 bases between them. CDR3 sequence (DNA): TGTGCCAGCAGCCATCCCCTTCCTACAGGGTCAGAGACCCAGTACTTC. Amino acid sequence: CASSHPLPTGSETQYF.

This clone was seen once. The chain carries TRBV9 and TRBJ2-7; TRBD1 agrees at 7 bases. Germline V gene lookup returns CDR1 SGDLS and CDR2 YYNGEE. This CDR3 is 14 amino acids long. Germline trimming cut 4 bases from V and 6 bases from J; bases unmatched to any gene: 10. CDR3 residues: CASSPGTEPVEQYF. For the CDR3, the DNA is TGTGCCAGCAGCCCCGGGACAGAACCCGTCGAGCAGTACTTC.

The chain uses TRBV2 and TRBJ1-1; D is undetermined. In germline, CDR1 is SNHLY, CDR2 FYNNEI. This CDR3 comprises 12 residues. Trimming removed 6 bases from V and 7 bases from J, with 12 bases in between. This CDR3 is CASRSGGVEAFF. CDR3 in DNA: TGTGCCAGCAGGTCAGGCGGAGTTGAAGCTTTCTTT.

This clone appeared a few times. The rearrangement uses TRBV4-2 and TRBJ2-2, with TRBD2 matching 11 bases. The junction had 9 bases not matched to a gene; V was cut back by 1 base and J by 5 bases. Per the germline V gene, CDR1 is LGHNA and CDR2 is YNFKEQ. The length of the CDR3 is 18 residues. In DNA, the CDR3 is TGTGCCAGCAGCCAAGTAGGGCACACTAGCGGGAGAACCGGGGAGCTGTTTTTT. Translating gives CASSQVGHTSGRTGELFF.

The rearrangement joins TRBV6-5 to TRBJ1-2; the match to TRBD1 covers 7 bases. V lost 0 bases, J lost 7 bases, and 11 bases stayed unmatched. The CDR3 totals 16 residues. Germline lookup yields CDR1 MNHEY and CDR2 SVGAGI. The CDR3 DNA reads TGTGCCAGCAGTTACTCCTACCGACAGGGAATCGGTGGCTACACCTTC. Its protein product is CASSYSYRQGIGGYTF.

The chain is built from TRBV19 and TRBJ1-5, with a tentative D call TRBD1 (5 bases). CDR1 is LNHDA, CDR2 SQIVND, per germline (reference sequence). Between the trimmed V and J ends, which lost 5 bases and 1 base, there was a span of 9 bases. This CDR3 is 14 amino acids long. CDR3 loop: CASSLNRSNQPQHF. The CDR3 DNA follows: TGTGCCAGTAGTTTGAACAGGAGCAATCAGCCCCAGCATTTT.

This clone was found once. The DNA of the CDR3 is TGTGCCAGCAGTAATCATGAGCAGTTCTTC. This codes for CASSNHEQFF. The rearrangement uses TRBV6-5 and TRBJ2-1; D is unresolved. CDR3 size: 10 residues. CDR1 is MNHEY and CDR2 is SVGAGI in the germline V gene. The V end lost 5 bases, the J end lost 8 bases, and 4 bases lay between the germline ends.

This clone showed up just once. The CDR3 reads CASSRGWDISYEQYF. CDR3 sequence (DNA): TGTGCCAGCAGTAGGGGTTGGGACATCTCCTACGAGCAGTACTTC. The chain joins TRBV6-5 to TRBJ2-7; the D gene is possibly TRBD1 (6 bases). This CDR3 is built from 15 residues. The germline V gene encodes CDR1 MNHEY and CDR2 SVGAGI. V lost 5 bases to trimming and J lost 0 bases, with 14 bases between them.

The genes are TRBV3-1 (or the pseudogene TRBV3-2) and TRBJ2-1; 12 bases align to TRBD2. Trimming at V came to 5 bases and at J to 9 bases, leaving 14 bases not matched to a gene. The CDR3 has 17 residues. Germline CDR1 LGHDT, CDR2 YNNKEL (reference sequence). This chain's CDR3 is CASSFSTSGSRGREQFF. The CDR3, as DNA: TGTGCCAGCAGCTTCTCGACTAGCGGGAGTAGGGGGCGTGAGCAGTTCTTC.

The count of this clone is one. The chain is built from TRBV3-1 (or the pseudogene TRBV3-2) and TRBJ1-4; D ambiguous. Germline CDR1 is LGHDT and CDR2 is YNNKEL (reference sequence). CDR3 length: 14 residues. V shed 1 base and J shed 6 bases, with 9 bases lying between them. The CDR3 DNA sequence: TGTGCCAGCAGCCAAGGGCAGAGCTATGAAAAACTGTTTTTT. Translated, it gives CASSQGQSYEKLFF.